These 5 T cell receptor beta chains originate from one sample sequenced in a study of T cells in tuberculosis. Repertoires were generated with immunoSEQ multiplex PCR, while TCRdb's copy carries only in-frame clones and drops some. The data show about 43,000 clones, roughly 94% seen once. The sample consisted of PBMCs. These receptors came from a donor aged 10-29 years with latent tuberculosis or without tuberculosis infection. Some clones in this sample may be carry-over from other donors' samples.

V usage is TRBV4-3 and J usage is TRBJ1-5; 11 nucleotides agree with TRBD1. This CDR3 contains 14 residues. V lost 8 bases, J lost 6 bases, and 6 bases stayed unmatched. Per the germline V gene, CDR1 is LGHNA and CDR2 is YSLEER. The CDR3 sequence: CASAPDRGRQPQHF. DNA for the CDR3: TGCGCCAGCGCTCCGGACAGGGGGCGTCAGCCCCAGCATTTT.

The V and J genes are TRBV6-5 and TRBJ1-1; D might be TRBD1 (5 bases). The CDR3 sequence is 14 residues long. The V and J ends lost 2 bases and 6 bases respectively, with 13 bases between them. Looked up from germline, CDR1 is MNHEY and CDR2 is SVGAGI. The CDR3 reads CASSYRGRVSEAFF. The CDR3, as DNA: TGTGCCAGCAGTTACCGAGGCAGGGTGTCTGAAGCTTTCTTT.

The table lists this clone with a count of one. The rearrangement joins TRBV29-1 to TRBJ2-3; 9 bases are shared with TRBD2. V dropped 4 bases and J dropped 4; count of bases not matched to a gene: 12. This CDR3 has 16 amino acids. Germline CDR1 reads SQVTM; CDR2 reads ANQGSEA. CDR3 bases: TGCAGCGTTGGGCGGGTTAGCGGGAGAGGTGCAGATACGCAGTATTTT. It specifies CSVGRVSGRGADTQYF.

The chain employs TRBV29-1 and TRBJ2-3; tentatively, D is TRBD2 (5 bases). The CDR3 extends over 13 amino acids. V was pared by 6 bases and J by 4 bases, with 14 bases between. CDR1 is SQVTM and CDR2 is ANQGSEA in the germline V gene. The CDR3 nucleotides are TGCAGCGTCCTTTCCCCGGGGTCAGATACGCAGTATTTT. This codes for CSVLSPGSDTQYF.

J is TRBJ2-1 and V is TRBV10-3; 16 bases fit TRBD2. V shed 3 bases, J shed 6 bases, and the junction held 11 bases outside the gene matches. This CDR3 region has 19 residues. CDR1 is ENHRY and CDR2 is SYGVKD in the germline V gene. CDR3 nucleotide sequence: TGTGCCATCAGTGAACGACAGGGGACTAGCGGGAGGGCCTCCAATGAGCAGTTCTTC. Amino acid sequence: CAISERQGTSGRASNEQFF.